This is a list of T cell receptor beta chains from one sample in a study of cytomegalovirus exposure and HLA in healthy donors. Data came from immunoSEQ multiplex PCR; TCRdb stores just in-frame clones and leaves some out. Seen here are under 140,000 clones, roughly 84% observed once, and the top ten hold about 6.6%. The sample was PBMCs. These receptor sequences come from a man in his thirties or forties in good health and CMV-seropositive. Both conserved end residues are part of each CDR3. D genes are given only for firm matches. Expanded clones get a size class; other rows say once, few or many, or leave the size out.

size	V	length	D	J	DNA	CDR3
NA	TRBV5-8	15	TRBD2	TRBJ2-1	TGTGCCAGCAGCTTGTTCACTAGCGGGCACAATGAGCAGTTCTTC	CASSLFTSGHNEQFF
NA	TRBV27	15	TRBD2	TRBJ2-1	TGTGCCAGCAGCTATAGCGGGGGGGCCTACAATGAGCAGTTCTTC	CASSYSGGAYNEQFF
NA	TRBV13	13	NA	TRBJ1-1	TGTGCCAGCAGCTTGGGGAGATACACTGAAGCTTTCTTT	CASSLGRYTEAFF
NA	TRBV6-6	14	NA	TRBJ2-3	TGTGCCAGCAGGCGGGACTTATACACAGATACGCAGTATTTT	CASRRDLYTDTQYF
NA	TRBV5-1	15	NA	TRBJ1-2	TGCGCCAGCAGCATCGGACAGTTTTCCCAGCCCGACTACACCTTC	CASSIGQFSQPDYTF
NA	TRBV6-5	14	NA	TRBJ2-5	TGTGCCAGCAGTGAAGGGGGACGATGGGAGACCCAGTACTTC	CASSEGGRWETQYF
NA	TRBV7-9	16	TRBD1	TRBJ1-4	TGTGCCAGCAGCTTAGCGTGGGGGACAGGGGGCGAAAAACTGTTTTTT	CASSLAWGTGGEKLFF
NA	TRBV5-8	15	TRBD1	TRBJ1-6	TGTGCCAGCAGCGGGGGACAGGGGGTTCGTTCACCCCTCCACTTT	CASSGGQGVRSPLHF
NA	TRBV7-6	14	NA	TRBJ2-2	TGTGCCAGCAGCTCCCCAGTTTCTACCGGGGAGCTGTTTTTT	CASSSPVSTGELFF
NA	TRBV10-3	15	NA	TRBJ1-5	TGTGCCATCAGTGAGGTGGGGGGAGGCAATCAGCCCCAGCATTTT	CAISEVGGGNQPQHF
NA	TRBV5-3	12	NA	TRBJ2-3	TGTGCCCACTCCCACCACAGTCATACGCAGTATTTT	CAHSHHSHTQYF
once	TRBV9	13	NA	TRBJ2-1	TGTGCCAGCAGCGCCCATCGCGGTTATGAGCAGTTCTTC	CASSAHRGYEQFF
NA	TRBV5-1	15	TRBD1	TRBJ2-3	TGCGCCAGCAGCTTGGAGGGGACAGGGGAAGATACGCAGTATTTT	CASSLEGTGEDTQYF
NA	TRBV18	13	NA	TRBJ1-2	TGTGCCAGCTCACCACTTCCCCATGAGGGCTACACCTTC	CASSPLPHEGYTF
NA	TRBV27	13	NA	TRBJ2-5	TGTGCCAGCACCCTCGGGATACAAGAGACCCAGTACTTC	CASTLGIQETQYF
NA	TRBV7-6	12	NA	TRBJ1-1	TGTGCCAGCAGCGACCAGACAGCTGAAGCTTTCTTT	CASSDQTAEAFF
NA	TRBV27	14	TRBD2	TRBJ2-1	TGTGCCAGTTCGCGGGGGGGCCTCAGGAATGAGCAGTTCTTC	CASSRGGLRNEQFF
NA	TRBV11-2	17	TRBD1	TRBJ2-3	TGTGCCAGCAGCTTAGGGGTATTCGGACAGGGACCAGATACGCAGTATTTT	CASSLGVFGQGPDTQYF
NA	TRBV7-9	15	TRBD1	TRBJ1-2	TGTGCCAGCAGCTTACCTGTGGGACAGATCTATGGCTACACCTTC	CASSLPVGQIYGYTF
NA	TRBV6-6	16	NA	TRBJ1-2	TGTGCCAGCACCCGAAGGGGAGGGGACCTCCCCTATGGCTACACCTTC	CASTRRGGDLPYGYTF
NA	TRBV5-5	16	TRBD1	TRBJ1-6	TGTGCCAGCAGCCCAGGACAGGGGGAAAGGGATTCACCCCTCCACTTT	CASSPGQGERDSPLHF
NA	TRBV5-1	15	TRBD1	TRBJ2-1	TGCGCCAGCAGCATAGGACAGGACTCCTACAATGAGCAGTTCTTC	CASSIGQDSYNEQFF
NA	TRBV5-8	12	NA	TRBJ1-5	TGTGCCAGCGTCAGGCGAAATCAGCCCCAGCATTTT	CASVRRNQPQHF
NA	TRBV2	17	NA	TRBJ1-1	TGTGCCAGCACCAAAAGGCCCTTTGGGCAGTTGAACACTGAAGCTTTCTTT	CASTKRPFGQLNTEAFF
NA	TRBV19	16	TRBD1	TRBJ2-5	TGTGCCAGTAGTCTAACGACAGGGGGCGGCCAAGAGACCCAGTACTTC	CASSLTTGGGQETQYF
NA	TRBV7-2	15	NA	TRBJ2-3	TGTGCCAGCAGCTCGGATTGGGGGCTCAGAGATACGCAGTATTTT	CASSSDWGLRDTQYF
NA	TRBV7-8	17	TRBD2	TRBJ2-1	TGTGCCAGCAGCTTAGCGAAGGGACTAGAGCGTCACAATGAGCAGTTCTTC	CASSLAKGLERHNEQFF
few	TRBV2	12	NA	TRBJ2-7	TGTGCCAGCAGGGAGATCAGATACGAGCAGTACTTC	CASREIRYEQYF
NA	TRBV15	15	NA	TRBJ2-2	TGTGCCACCAGCCCTAGACTAGGAAACACCGGGGAGCTGTTTTTT	CATSPRLGNTGELFF
NA	TRBV25-1	17	TRBD1	TRBJ2-1	TGTGCCAGCAGTGAAAGGGGACAGCCCAGCTCCTACAATGAGCAGTTCTTC	CASSERGQPSSYNEQFF
medium-sized	TRBV7-9	14	TRBD1	TRBJ2-7	TGTGCCAGCAGCTTAGCCTCGACAGGGGCCGAGCAGTACTTC	CASSLASTGAEQYF
NA	TRBV7-7	14	NA	TRBJ2-7	TGTGCTAGCAGCTTAGGGCCCAAGTTTGGCGAGCAGTACTTC	CASSLGPKFGEQYF
NA	TRBV30	14	NA	TRBJ1-3	TGTGCCACCTACCGCGGGGCTTATGGAAACACCATATATTTT	CATYRGAYGNTIYF
NA	TRBV28	14	NA	TRBJ2-7	TGTGCCAGCAGTTTAGACAGATCCTCCTACGAGCAGTACTTC	CASSLDRSSYEQYF
NA	TRBV5-5	14	TRBD1	TRBJ2-2	TGTGCCAGCAGCTCAGGACAGGGTTTGGGGGAGCTGTTTTTT	CASSSGQGLGELFF
NA	TRBV21-1	14	NA	TRBJ1-4	TGTGCCATCTTTCGACAGGGGGGAAATGAAAAACTGTTTTTT	CAIFRQGGNEKLFF
few	TRBV30	17	NA	TRBJ2-7	TGTGCCTGGAGTGTAAGTGTTTCCTTGGGACACCCATACGAGCAGTACTTC	CAWSVSVSLGHPYEQYF
NA	TRBV20-1	11	NA	TRBJ1-2	TGCAGTGCTCGACAGGTTTTCTGCTACACCTTC	CSARQVFCYTF
NA	TRBV5-6	15	NA	TRBJ2-4	TGTGCCAGCAGCTGGGGGGCCGGGGGACTAAAGGATCAGTACTTC	CASSWGAGGLKDQYF
NA	TRBV2	14	NA	TRBJ2-7	TGTGCCAGCAGTGCTCGATCCGAGTCATACGAGCAGTACTTC	CASSARSESYEQYF
NA	TRBV4-1	17	NA	TRBJ2-2	TGCGCCAGCAGCCAAGAAAGGACCCAAACGGGGACCGGGGAGCTGTTTTTT	CASSQERTQTGTGELFF
NA	TRBV5-4	14	NA	TRBJ2-5	TGTGCCAGCAGCCCGGAGGCGCTGGGGGAGACCCAGTACTTC	CASSPEALGETQYF
NA	TRBV5-5	15	TRBD2	TRBJ2-7	TGTGCCAGCAGCGAGGACGCTAGCGGGAGGTACGAGCAGTACTTC	CASSEDASGRYEQYF
few	TRBV29-1	13	TRBD2	TRBJ2-1	TGCAGCGGCCAACTAGCGGGGGGGCGCGGGCAGTTCTTC	CSGQLAGGRGQFF
NA	TRBV27	14	TRBD1	TRBJ2-5	TGTGCCAGCGGGAGACCGGGACAGAAAGAGACCCAGTACTTC	CASGRPGQKETQYF
NA	TRBV6-6	16	TRBD1	TRBJ1-1	TGTGCCAGCAGACCTTACAGGGGCAGCATGAACACTGAAGCTTTCTTT	CASRPYRGSMNTEAFF
NA	TRBV9	14	NA	TRBJ1-1	TGTGCCAGCAGCGTAGTTTCAGGGGCAACTGAAGCTTTCTTT	CASSVVSGATEAFF
NA	TRBV19	14	TRBD1	TRBJ2-3	TGTGCCGGAACTCCGGGACAGGGAACAGATACGCAGTATTTT	CAGTPGQGTDTQYF
NA	TRBV2	14	TRBD1	TRBJ1-1	TGTGCCAGCAGTGAAGACAGGGGGTCCACTGAAGCTTTCTTT	CASSEDRGSTEAFF
NA	TRBV25-1	16	NA	TRBJ1-3	TGTGCCAGCAGTGATCGGCACCGGGACAATGGAAACACCATATATTTT	CASSDRHRDNGNTIYF
NA	TRBV7-9	15	TRBD1	TRBJ2-3	TGTGCCAGCAGCCAGGACAGGGAAAACACAGATACGCAGTATTTT	CASSQDRENTDTQYF
few	TRBV19	15	NA	TRBJ2-7	TGTGCCAGTAGTATTGGGGGGGCCGGGACAAACGAGCAGTACTTC	CASSIGGAGTNEQYF
NA	TRBV5-1	17	TRBD2	TRBJ2-1	TGCGCCAGCAGGAAGGACATCGGGACTAGCTCCTACAATGAGCAGTTCTTC	CASRKDIGTSSYNEQFF
NA	TRBV9	15	NA	TRBJ2-4	TGTGCCAGCAGCGTAGGCCCAGGGGTGGGCAACATTCAGTACTTC	CASSVGPGVGNIQYF
NA	TRBV27	15	NA	TRBJ1-1	TGTGCCAGCAGCCTGGACAGAATCATGAACACTGAAGCTTTCTTT	CASSLDRIMNTEAFF
NA	TRBV14	17	TRBD1	TRBJ1-1	TGTGCCAGCAGCCAAGACTTAGTCGTTTCCGGGACAGGGACGGCTTTCTTT	CASSQDLVVSGTGTAFF
NA	TRBV25-1	14	TRBD1	TRBJ2-1	TGTGCCAGCGCAACAGGGGTGAGCTACAATGAGCAGTTCTTC	CASATGVSYNEQFF